The 24 T cell receptor beta chains below were found in one sample sequenced in a study of CD8 T cells in ankylosing spondylitis. General study results and limits: What appeared characteristic of ankylosing spondylitis blood was a TCR beta motif of several highly homologous variants.

TCRdb called the 5' RACE reads again in MiXCR, with one record for every CDR3 protein. The sample consists of 350,000 to 450,000 distinct CDR3 sequences, 20% to 30% of them appearing once. These TCRs are of unknown antigen specificity. The source material was blood, either unsorted or a sorted T cell fraction (not recorded which). The receptors were sampled from a male donor with ankylosing spondylitis.

This clonotype was counted only a few times. The V gene is TRBV29-1, the J gene TRBJ2-5, with 7 positions matching TRBD1. CDR3 length: 14 residues. In germline, CDR1 is SQVTM, CDR2 ANQGSEA. The junction had 9 bases not matched to a gene; V was cut back by 6 bases and J by 2 bases. CDR3 sequence reads: CSVAGTVDQETQYF. The CDR3 coding sequence is TGCAGCGTAGCCGGGACAGTTGATCAAGAGACCCAGTACTTC.

V and J are TRBV20-1 and TRBJ1-6, with TRBD1 matching over 8 bases. This CDR3 spans 15 amino acids. Per the germline V gene, CDR1 is DFQATT and CDR2 is SNEGSKA (reference sequence). V was clipped by 0 bases and J by 10 bases; unmatched bases: 8. The CDR3 reads CSARDEQGAYSPLHF. CDR3 bases: TGCAGTGCTAGAGACGAGCAGGGGGCTTACTCACCCCTCCACTTT.

The chain uses TRBV2 and TRBJ1-5; a possible D gene is TRBD1 (6 bases). CDR1 is SNHLY, CDR2 FYNNEI, per germline. V was cut by 2 bases and J by 6 bases, with 11 bases left in between. The CDR3 sequence is 14 residues long. CDR3 nucleotide sequence: TGTGCCAGCAGTGAAAACAGGGAGGCTCAGCCCCAGCATTTT. Residues: CASSENREAQPQHF.

This clonotype appeared a few times. The V call is TRBV11-2, the J call TRBJ1-6; D is undetermined. The V end lost 2 bases, the J end lost 13 bases, and 15 bases lay between the germline ends. Per the germline V gene, CDR1 is SGHAT and CDR2 is FQNNGV. The CDR3 extends over 14 amino acids. For the CDR3, the DNA is TGTGCCAGCAGCTTATCAGAGGGCTCGGGGCCCCTCCACTTT. It yields the protein CASSLSEGSGPLHF.

This rearrangement joins TRBV27 to TRBJ1-1; maybe TRBD1 (5 bases). The V gene's germline CDR1 is MNHEY and CDR2 SMNVEV (reference sequence). V gave up 5 bases and J gave up 0 bases, with 16 bases separating them. The length of the CDR3 is 16 residues. The CDR3 reads CASSRYRSNMNTEAFF. CDR3 coding DNA: TGTGCCAGCAGTAGATACAGGAGCAACATGAACACTGAAGCTTTCTTT.

This clonotype was counted between two and nine times. The rearrangement links TRBV11-2 to TRBJ2-1; 11 positions agree with TRBD2. CDR3 length equals 18 residues. After removal of 6 bases from V and 6 bases from J, the junction contained 16 bases not matched to a gene. Germline-derived CDR1 and CDR2 are SGHAT and FQNNGV. CDR3 in amino acids: CASRTPGLAGGMSNEQFF. CDR3 bases: TGTGCCAGCAGGACCCCGGGGCTAGCGGGAGGTATGAGCAATGAGCAGTTCTTC.

This chain connects TRBV6-5 to TRBJ2-4, with TRBD1 matching over 11 bases. J gave up 4 bases and V 3 bases, and 8 bases lay outside the gene matches. The V gene's germline CDR1 is MNHEY and CDR2 SVGAGI. CDR3 length equals 17 residues. The CDR3 region has the DNA TGTGCCAGCAGTTATCCGGGACAGGGGGGGATAAAAAACATTCAGTACTTC. Amino acids: CASSYPGQGGIKNIQYF.

The V and J genes are TRBV7-2 and TRBJ2-7; 7 nucleotides line up with TRBD1. The trim removed 1 base at V and 5 bases at J, leaving 5 bases unmatched. The CDR3 is made up of 14 amino acids. Germline CDR1 is SGHTA and CDR2 is FQGNSA. The CDR3 bases are TGTGCCAGCAGCTTAGGGGGACAGAAACACGAGCAGTACTTC. Its translation is CASSLGGQKHEQYF.

V and J are TRBV7-8 and TRBJ1-2, with D possibly being TRBD1 (5 bases). The V gene lost 6 bases and the J gene lost 1 base, with 12 bases spanning the gap. The CDR3 is 14 residues long. Germline V lookup: CDR1 SGHVS, CDR2 FQNEAQ. CDR3 sequence: CASRPRGLNYGYTF. The CDR3 region has the DNA TGTGCCAGCAGACCCCGGGGCCTTAACTATGGCTACACCTTC. Together with reference TRBV7-8 and TRBJ1-2, the CDR3 gives the full variable domain: GAGVSQSPRYKVAKRGQDVALRCDPISGHVSLFWYQQALGQGPEFLTYFQNEAQLDKSGLPSDRFFAERPEGSVSTLKIQRTQQEDSAVYLCASRPRGLNYGYTFGSGTRLTVV.

The chain joins TRBV9 to TRBJ2-1; possibly TRBD1 or TRBD2 for D (5 bases each). Per the germline V gene, CDR1 is SGDLS and CDR2 is YYNGEE. V shed 4 bases and J shed 3 bases, with 14 bases lying between them. The CDR3 spans 15 residues. The CDR3 is CASSTRDGYYNEQFF. In DNA, the CDR3 is TGTGCCAGCAGCACCCGGGACGGCTACTACAATGAGCAGTTCTTC.

The chain joins TRBV19 to TRBJ2-3; TRBD1 agrees at 11 bases. Germline CDR1 is LNHDA and CDR2 is SQIVND (reference sequence). This CDR3 comprises 14 residues. With V trimmed by 5 bases and J by 6 bases, 4 bases remained unmatched. CDR3 coding DNA: TGTGCCAGTAGTTGGACAGGGGGCTATGATACGCAGTATTTT. This sequence encodes CASSWTGGYDTQYF.

A few counts support this clonotype. This chain links TRBV12-3 or TRBV12-4 with TRBJ1-6; D is ambiguous. Between the trimmed V and J ends, which lost 7 bases and 9 bases, there was a span of 7 bases. This CDR3 contains 11 residues. The CDR3 spells CASTASSPLHF. CDR3 nucleotide sequence: TGTGCCAGCACCGCGAGTTCACCCCTCCACTTT.

This clonotype was observed a handful of times. The chain links TRBV12-3 or TRBV12-4 to TRBJ1-2, with TRBD1 identical over 10 bases. The CDR3 spans 15 residues. The junction had 6 bases not matched to a gene; V was cut back by 0 bases and J by 8 bases. DNA of the CDR3: TGTGCCAGCAGTTTAGCCCGACAGGGGGCGGCGGGCTACACCTTC. It is translated as CASSLARQGAAGYTF.

CDR3 coding DNA: TGTGCCACCAGCAGAGATCGGGGCAGGGCGAGGGCTGAAGCTTTCTTT. This sequence encodes CATSRDRGRARAEAFF. V is TRBV15 and J is TRBJ1-1; maybe TRBD1 (5 bases). Trimming took 0 bases from V and 6 from J, leaving 17 bases between them. Germline V gene lookup returns CDR1 LNHNV and CDR2 YYDKDF (reference sequence). The CDR3 consists of 16 residues.

The chain combines TRBV7-8 with TRBJ2-3; 7 bases are a match to TRBD1. Trimming cost V 2 bases and J 0 bases; bases outside gene matches: 14. CDR1 and CDR2 from the germline V gene are SGHVS and FQNEAQ. The CDR3 covers 19 residues. CDR3 sequence reads: CASSLKDRVAGVSTDTQYF. DNA of the CDR3: TGTGCCAGCAGCTTAAAAGACAGGGTGGCTGGAGTTAGCACAGATACGCAGTATTTT.

This clonotype was counted only a few times. The genes are TRBV10-3 and TRBJ1-1; D not resolved. Germline-derived CDR1 and CDR2 are ENHRY and SYGVKD. This CDR3 spans 17 amino acids. Between the trimmed V and J ends, which lost 0 bases and 1 base, there was a span of 15 bases. The CDR3 DNA follows: TGTGCCATCAGTGAGTCGACGGGTCCCCCGGGGAACACTGAAGCTTTCTTT. Encoded protein: CAISESTGPPGNTEAFF.

The chain combines TRBV6-1 with TRBJ2-7; 11 bases match TRBD1. J gave up 7 bases and V 6 bases, and 5 bases lay outside the gene matches. There are 13 residues in the CDR3. CDR1 and CDR2 from the germline V gene are MNHNS and SASEGT. CDR3 amino acids: CASRGQGGKEQYV. The CDR3 nucleotides read TGTGCCAGCAGGGGACAGGGGGGGAAGGAGCAGTACGTC.

V and J are TRBV5-1 and TRBJ2-5; weak D call: TRBD1 (6 bases). V was trimmed by 2 bases and J by 2 bases, leaving 22 bases between them. Germline V CDR1 and CDR2: SGHRS, YFSETQ. The CDR3 consists of 18 residues. CDR3 protein: CASSLGGGTQGQQETQYF. The CDR3 region has the DNA TGCGCCAGCAGCTTAGGCGGTGGGACACAAGGGCAACAAGAGACCCAGTACTTC.

This clonotype was seen a handful of times. The V call is TRBV19, the J call TRBJ2-7, with D possibly being TRBD2 (5 bases). V was shortened by 6 bases and J by 5 bases, with 14 bases between the two germline ends. This CDR3 is 13 amino acids long. From germline, CDR1 is LNHDA and CDR2 SQIVND (reference sequence). CDR3 residues: CASSARPGNEQYV. The CDR3 DNA sequence: TGTGCCAGTAGCGCCCGACCGGGGAACGAGCAGTACGTC.

The chain is built from TRBV11-2 and TRBJ2-3; 10 bases match TRBD1. The CDR3 runs 17 residues. Trimming cost V 3 bases and J 5 bases; bases outside gene matches: 11. Germline CDR1 SGHAT, CDR2 FQNNGV. CDR3 sequence reads: CASSFYPGTGAGDTQYF. In DNA form, the CDR3 reads TGTGCCAGCAGCTTCTATCCAGGGACAGGGGCGGGAGATACGCAGTATTTT.

The chain links TRBV20-1 to TRBJ2-2, with D perhaps TRBD1 or TRBD2 (6 bases each). The germline V gene encodes CDR1 DFQATT and CDR2 SNEGSKA (reference sequence). CDR3 length equals 14 residues. V was clipped by 0 bases and J by 5 bases, with 10 bases between them. As DNA, the CDR3 is TGCAGTGCTAGAGATATAGGGGGGACCGGGGAGCTGTTTTTT. Translation: CSARDIGGTGELFF.

V and J are TRBV7-9 and TRBJ2-3, with a tentative D call TRBD2 (6 bases). The CDR3 length is 17 residues. Per germline, CDR1 SEHNR and CDR2 FQNEAQ (reference sequence). The V end lost 5 bases, the J end lost 3 bases, and 21 bases lay between the germline ends. The CDR3 loop reads CASSPLSQRERTDTQYF. CDR3 in DNA: TGTGCCAGCAGCCCACTCTCCCAACGGGAGAGAACAGATACGCAGTATTTT.

The gene calls are TRBV7-9 and TRBJ1-1; a possible D gene is TRBD1 (5 bases). The CDR3 is made up of 12 amino acids. The germline V gene encodes CDR1 SEHNR and CDR2 FQNEAQ (reference sequence). With 11 bases removed from V and 4 bases from J, the gap between germline ends came to 14 bases. Written as DNA, the CDR3 is TGTGCCCTCGAGGCGGGGGGCACTGAAGCTTTCTTT. Amino acids: CALEAGGTEAFF.

This clonotype occurred many times. The chain links TRBV10-3 to TRBJ2-1; 9 bases fit TRBD1. The V gene end was trimmed by 7 bases and the J gene end by 4 bases; junction bases not matched to a gene: 5. CDR3 length equals 14 residues. Per the germline V gene, CDR1 is ENHRY and CDR2 is SYGVKD. CDR3 sequence reads: CAITPGQGYNEQFF. The CDR3, as DNA: TGTGCCATCACGCCGGGACAGGGTTACAATGAGCAGTTCTTC.